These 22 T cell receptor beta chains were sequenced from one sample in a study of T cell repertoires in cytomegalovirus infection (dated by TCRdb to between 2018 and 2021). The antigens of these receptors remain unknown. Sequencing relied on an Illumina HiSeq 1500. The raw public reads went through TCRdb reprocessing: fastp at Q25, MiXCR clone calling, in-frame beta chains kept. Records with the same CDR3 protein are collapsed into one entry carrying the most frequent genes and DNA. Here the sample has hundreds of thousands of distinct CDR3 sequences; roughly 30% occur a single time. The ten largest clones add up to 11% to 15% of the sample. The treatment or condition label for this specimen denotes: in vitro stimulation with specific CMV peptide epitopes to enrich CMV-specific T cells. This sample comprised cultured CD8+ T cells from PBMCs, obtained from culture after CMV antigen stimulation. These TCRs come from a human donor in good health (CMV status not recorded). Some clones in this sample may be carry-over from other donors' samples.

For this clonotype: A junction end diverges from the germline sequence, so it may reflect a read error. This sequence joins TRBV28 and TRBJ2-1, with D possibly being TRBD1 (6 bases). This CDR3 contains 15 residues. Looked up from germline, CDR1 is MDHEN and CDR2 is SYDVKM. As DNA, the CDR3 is TGTACCAGCAGTTTAGAAGGGGGCTCCTACAATGAGCAGTTCTTC. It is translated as CTSSLEGGSYNEQFF.

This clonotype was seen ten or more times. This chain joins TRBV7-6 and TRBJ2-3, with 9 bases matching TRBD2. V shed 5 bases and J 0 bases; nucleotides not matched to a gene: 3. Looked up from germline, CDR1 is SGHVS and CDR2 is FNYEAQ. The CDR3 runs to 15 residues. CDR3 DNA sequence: TGTGCCAGCAGCCCTAGCGGGGTTAGCACAGATACGCAGTATTTT. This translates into CASSPSGVSTDTQYF. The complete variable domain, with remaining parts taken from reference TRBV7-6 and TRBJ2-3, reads GAGVSQSPRYKVTKRGQDVALRCDPISGHVSLYWYRQALGQGPEFLTYFNYEAQQDKSGLPNDRFSAERPEGSISTLTIQRTEQRDSAMYRCASSPSGVSTDTQYFGPGTRLTVL.

The CDR3 coding sequence is TGTGCCAGCAGAAAAAGGGGTCGGGGCTATGGCTACACCTTC. It is translated as CASRKRGRGYGYTF. The chain links TRBV6-1 to TRBJ1-2; the D gene is possibly TRBD1 (5 bases). CDR1 and CDR2 (germline): MNHNS, SASEGT. The CDR3 spans 14 residues. Trimming removed 6 bases at V and 4 bases at J, with 15 bases between.

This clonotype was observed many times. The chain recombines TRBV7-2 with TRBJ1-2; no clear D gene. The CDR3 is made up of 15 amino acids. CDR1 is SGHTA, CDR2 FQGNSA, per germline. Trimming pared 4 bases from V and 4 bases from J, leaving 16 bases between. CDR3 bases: TGTGCCAGCAGCTGGACCGTCGGGTCGACCTATGGCTACACCTTC. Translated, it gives CASSWTVGSTYGYTF.

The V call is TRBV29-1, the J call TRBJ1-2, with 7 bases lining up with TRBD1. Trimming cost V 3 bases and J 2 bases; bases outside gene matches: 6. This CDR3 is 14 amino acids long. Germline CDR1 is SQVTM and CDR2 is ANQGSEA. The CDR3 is CSVEPGGINYGYTF. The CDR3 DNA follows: TGCAGCGTTGAGCCAGGGGGAATCAACTATGGCTACACCTTC.

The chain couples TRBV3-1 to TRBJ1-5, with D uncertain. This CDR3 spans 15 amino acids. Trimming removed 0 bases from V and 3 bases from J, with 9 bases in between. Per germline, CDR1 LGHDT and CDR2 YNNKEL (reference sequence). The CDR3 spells CASSQEVGTNQPQHF. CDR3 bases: TGTGCCAGCAGCCAAGAGGTGGGCACCAATCAGCCCCAGCATTTT.

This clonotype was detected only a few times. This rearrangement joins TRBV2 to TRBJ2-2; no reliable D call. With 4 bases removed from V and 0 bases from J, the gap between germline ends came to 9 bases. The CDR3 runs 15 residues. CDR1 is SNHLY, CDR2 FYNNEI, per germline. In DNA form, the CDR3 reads TGTGCCAGCAGTGCCCCTGACACGAACACCGGGGAGCTGTTTTTT. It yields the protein CASSAPDTNTGELFF.

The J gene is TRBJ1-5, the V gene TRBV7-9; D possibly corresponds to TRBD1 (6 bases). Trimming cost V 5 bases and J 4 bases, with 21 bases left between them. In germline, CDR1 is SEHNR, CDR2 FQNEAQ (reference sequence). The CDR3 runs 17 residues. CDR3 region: CASSLDSSRTPNQPQHF. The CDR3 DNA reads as TGTGCCAGCAGCCTGGACAGTTCTCGCACTCCTAATCAGCCCCAGCATTTT.

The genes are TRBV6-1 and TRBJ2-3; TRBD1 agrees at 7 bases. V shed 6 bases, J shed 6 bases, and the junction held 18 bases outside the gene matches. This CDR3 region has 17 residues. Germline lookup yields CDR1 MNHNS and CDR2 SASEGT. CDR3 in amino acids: CASSLKGRGILGDTQYF. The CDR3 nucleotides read TGTGCCAGCAGCTTGAAGGGCAGGGGGATTTTGGGCGATACGCAGTATTTT.

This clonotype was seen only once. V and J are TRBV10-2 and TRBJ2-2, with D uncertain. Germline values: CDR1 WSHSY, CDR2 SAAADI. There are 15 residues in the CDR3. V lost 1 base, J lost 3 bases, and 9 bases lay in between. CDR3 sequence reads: CASSELVEDTGELFF. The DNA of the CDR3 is TGCGCCAGCAGTGAGTTGGTTGAAGACACCGGGGAGCTGTTTTTT.

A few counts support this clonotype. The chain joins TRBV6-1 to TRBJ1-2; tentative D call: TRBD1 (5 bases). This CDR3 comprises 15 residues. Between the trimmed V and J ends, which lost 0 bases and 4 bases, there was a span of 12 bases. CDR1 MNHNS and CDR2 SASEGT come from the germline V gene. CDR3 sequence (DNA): TGTGCCAGCAGTGAAGCTGACAGTTCTCCCTATGGCTACACCTTC. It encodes CASSEADSSPYGYTF.

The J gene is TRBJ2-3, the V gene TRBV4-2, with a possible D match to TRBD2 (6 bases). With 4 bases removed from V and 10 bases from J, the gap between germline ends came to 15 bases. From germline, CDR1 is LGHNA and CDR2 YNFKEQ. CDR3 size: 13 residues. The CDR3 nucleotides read TGTGCCAGCAGCCCTAAGGGACTTCTTGCGCAGTATTTT. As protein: CASSPKGLLAQYF.

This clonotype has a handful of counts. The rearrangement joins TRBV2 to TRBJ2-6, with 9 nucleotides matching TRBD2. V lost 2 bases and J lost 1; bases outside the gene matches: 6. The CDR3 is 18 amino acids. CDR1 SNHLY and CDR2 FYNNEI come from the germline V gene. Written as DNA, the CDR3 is TGTGCCAGCAGTGAAATTTCTAGCGGGGAGTCTGGGGCCAACGTCCTGACTTTC. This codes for CASSEISSGESGANVLTF.

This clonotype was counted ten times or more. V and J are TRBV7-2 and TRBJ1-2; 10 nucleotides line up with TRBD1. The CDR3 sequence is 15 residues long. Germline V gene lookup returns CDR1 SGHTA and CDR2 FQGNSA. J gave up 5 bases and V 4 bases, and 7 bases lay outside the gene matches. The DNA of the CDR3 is TGTGCCAGCAGCTACCCTCCGGGACAGGGGTATGGCTACACCTTC. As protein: CASSYPPGQGYGYTF.

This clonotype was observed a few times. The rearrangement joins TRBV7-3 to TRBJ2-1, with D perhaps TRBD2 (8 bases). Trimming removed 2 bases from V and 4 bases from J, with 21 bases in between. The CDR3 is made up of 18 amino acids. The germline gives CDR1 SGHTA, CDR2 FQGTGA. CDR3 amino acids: CASSLYSGGTVWYNEQFF. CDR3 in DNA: TGTGCCAGCAGCTTATACTCGGGAGGGACAGTTTGGTACAATGAGCAGTTCTTC. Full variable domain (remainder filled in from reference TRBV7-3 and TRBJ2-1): GAGVSQTPSNKVTEKGKYVELRCDPISGHTALYWYRQSLGQGPEFLIYFQGTGAADDSGLPNDRFFAVRPEGSVSTLKIQRTERGDSAVYLCASSLYSGGTVWYNEQFFGPGTRLTVL.

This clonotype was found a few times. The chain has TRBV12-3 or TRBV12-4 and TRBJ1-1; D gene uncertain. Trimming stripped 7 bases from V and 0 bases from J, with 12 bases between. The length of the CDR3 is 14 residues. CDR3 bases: TGTGCCAGCAACATCTGGGGATTGAACACTGAAGCTTTCTTT. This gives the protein CASNIWGLNTEAFF.

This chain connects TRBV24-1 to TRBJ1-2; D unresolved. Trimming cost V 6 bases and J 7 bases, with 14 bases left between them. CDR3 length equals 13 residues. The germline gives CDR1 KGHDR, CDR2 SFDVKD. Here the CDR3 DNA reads TGTGCCACCAGTCCAAGGCGGGGAGGTGGCTACACCTTC. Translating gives CATSPRRGGGYTF.

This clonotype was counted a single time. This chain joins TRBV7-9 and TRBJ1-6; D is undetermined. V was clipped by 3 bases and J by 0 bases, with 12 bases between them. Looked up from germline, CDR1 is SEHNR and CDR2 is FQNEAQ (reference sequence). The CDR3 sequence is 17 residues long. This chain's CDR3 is CASSLVDQSSYNSPLHF. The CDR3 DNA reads TGTGCCAGCAGCTTGGTCGATCAAAGCTCCTATAATTCACCCCTCCACTTT. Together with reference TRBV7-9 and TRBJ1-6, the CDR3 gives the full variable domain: DTGVSQNPRHKITKRGQNVTFRCDPISEHNRLYWYRQTLGQGPEFLTYFQNEAQLEKSRLLSDRFSAERPKGSFSTLEIQRTEQGDSAMYLCASSLVDQSSYNSPLHFGNGTRLTVT.

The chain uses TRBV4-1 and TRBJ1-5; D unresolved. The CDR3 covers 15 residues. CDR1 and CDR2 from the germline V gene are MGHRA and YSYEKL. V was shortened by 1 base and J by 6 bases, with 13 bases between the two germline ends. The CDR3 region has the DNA TGCGCCAGCAGCCAAGTTTTGGCAGGCGCTCAGCCCCAGCATTTT. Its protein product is CASSQVLAGAQPQHF.

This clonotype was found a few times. The CDR3 protein is CASRKLWALDTEAFF. For the CDR3, the DNA is TGTGCCAGCAGGAAGCTTTGGGCCTTGGACACTGAAGCTTTCTTT. The chain has TRBV6-2 or TRBV6-3 and TRBJ1-1; D not certain. V dropped 6 bases and J dropped 3 bases, with 17 bases sitting between them. The CDR3 spans 15 residues. Germline V gene data show CDR1 as MNHEY and CDR2 as SVGEGT.

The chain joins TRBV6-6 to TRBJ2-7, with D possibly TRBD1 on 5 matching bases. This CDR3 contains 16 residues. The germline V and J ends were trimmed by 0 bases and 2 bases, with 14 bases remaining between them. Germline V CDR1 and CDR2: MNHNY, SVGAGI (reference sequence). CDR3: CASSYSLTGVAYEQYV. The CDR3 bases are TGTGCCAGCAGTTACTCTCTAACAGGTGTTGCCTACGAGCAGTACGTC.

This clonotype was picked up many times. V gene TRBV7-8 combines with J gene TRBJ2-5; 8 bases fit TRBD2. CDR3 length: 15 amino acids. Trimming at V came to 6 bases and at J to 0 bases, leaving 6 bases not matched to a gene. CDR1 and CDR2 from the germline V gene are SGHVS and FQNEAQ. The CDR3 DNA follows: TGTGCCAGCAGACCCCAGCGGGGGAACCAAGAGACCCAGTACTTC. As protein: CASRPQRGNQETQYF.